The 8 T cell receptor beta chains given below trace back to one sample, sequenced in a study of T cell repertoires in cytomegalovirus infection. TCRdb analysed the reads with MiXCR anew, one entry per CDR3 protein. This table has under 450,000 distinct CDR3 sequences, 34% appearing once. No antigen is known for these receptors. Sequencing used cultured PBMCs, obtained from culture after CMV antigen stimulation. These receptors were collected from a human donor in good health (CMV status not recorded). Some clones in this sample may be carry-over from other donors' samples.

This clonotype came up a few times. V and J are TRBV19 and TRBJ1-3; D is unclear. Between the trimmed V and J ends, which lost 5 bases and 8 bases, there was a span of 16 bases. This CDR3 is built from 14 residues. Germline CDR1 and CDR2: LNHDA and SQIVND (reference sequence). The CDR3 DNA reads as TGTGCCAGTAGTCTTCAGAGTGCATTGGACACCATATATTTT. It encodes CASSLQSALDTIYF.

This rearrangement joins TRBV6-5 to TRBJ2-3, with TRBD2 identical over 14 bases. Per germline, CDR1 MNHEY and CDR2 SVGAGI. V lost 2 bases, J lost 4 bases, and 8 bases stayed unmatched. The CDR3 runs 18 residues. CDR3 amino acids: CASSYLRQGLAGADTQYF. The DNA of the CDR3 is TGTGCCAGCAGTTACCTCAGGCAGGGACTAGCGGGAGCAGATACGCAGTATTTT.

This clonotype has just a few counts. CDR3 loop: CATSREEGNTQYF. CDR3 bases: TGTGCCACCAGCAGAGAGGAGGGGAATACGCAGTATTTT. The chain carries TRBV15 and TRBJ2-3, with D perhaps TRBD2 (6 bases). Deletions cut 0 bases from V and 7 bases from J, with 8 bases between. Germline assignment: CDR1 LNHNV and CDR2 YYDKDF (reference sequence). The CDR3 is 13 amino acids.

The table lists this clonotype with many counts. V gene TRBV7-2 combines with J gene TRBJ1-1, with TRBD1 as a possible D gene (5 bases). The CDR3 is 14 amino acids. The V gene lost 5 bases and the J gene lost 8 bases, with 18 bases spanning the gap. The germline V gene encodes CDR1 SGHTA and CDR2 FQGNSA. CDR3: CASSPDRGSPEAFF. CDR3 DNA sequence: TGTGCCAGCAGCCCCGACCGGGGGAGCCCCGAAGCTTTCTTT.

This clonotype occurred many times. J is TRBJ2-1 and V is TRBV7-2; TRBD2 might be the D (5 bases). Trimming stripped 3 bases from V and 8 bases from J, with 8 bases between. Germline V CDR1 and CDR2: SGHTA, FQGNSA. The CDR3 length is 12 residues. CDR3 DNA sequence: TGTGCCAGCAGCTTCGGAGGCTATGAGCAGTTCTTC. Translated: CASSFGGYEQFF.

This clonotype was recorded many times. This chain links TRBV7-2 with TRBJ2-7, with 9 bases aligning to TRBD2. The CDR3 extends over 15 amino acids. The V gene end was trimmed by 1 base and the J gene end by 5 bases; junction bases not matched to a gene: 6. Germline CDR1 reads SGHTA; CDR2 reads FQGNSA. CDR3: CASSLDGGRADEQYF. The CDR3 DNA is TGTGCCAGCAGCTTAGATGGCGGGAGGGCGGACGAGCAGTACTTC.

This clonotype was detected only a few times. The V call is TRBV7-2, the J call TRBJ1-1; 8 bases align to TRBD1. The trim removed 5 bases at V and 4 bases at J, leaving 12 bases unmatched. Germline CDR1 SGHTA, CDR2 FQGNSA. This CDR3 has 16 amino acids. The CDR3 is CASSLYVFGQGTEAFF. As DNA, the CDR3 is TGTGCCAGCAGCCTCTACGTTTTCGGACAGGGCACTGAAGCTTTCTTT.

CDR3 bases: TGTGCCAGCATTCCCCAGGGAGTCAGAAATGGCTACACCTTC. This encodes CASIPQGVRNGYTF. This sequence joins TRBV28 and TRBJ1-2, with D perhaps TRBD1 (5 bases). The CDR3 length is 14 residues. Per the germline V gene, CDR1 is MDHEN and CDR2 is SYDVKM. V was shortened by 7 bases and J by 6 bases, with 18 bases between the two germline ends.